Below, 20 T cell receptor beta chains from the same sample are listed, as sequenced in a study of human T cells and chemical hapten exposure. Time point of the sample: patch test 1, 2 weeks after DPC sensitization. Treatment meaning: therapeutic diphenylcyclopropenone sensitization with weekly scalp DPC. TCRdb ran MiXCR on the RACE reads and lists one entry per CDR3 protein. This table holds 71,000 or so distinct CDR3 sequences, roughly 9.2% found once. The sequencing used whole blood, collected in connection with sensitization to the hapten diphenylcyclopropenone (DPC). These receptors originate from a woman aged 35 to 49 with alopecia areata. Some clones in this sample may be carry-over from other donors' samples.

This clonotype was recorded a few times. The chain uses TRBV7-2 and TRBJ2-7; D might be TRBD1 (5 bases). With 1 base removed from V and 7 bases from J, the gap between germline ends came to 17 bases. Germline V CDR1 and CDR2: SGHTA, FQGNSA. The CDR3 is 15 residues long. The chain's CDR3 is CASSLGNRQLGEQYF. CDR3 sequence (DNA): TGTGCCAGCAGCTTAGGAAACAGGCAGTTGGGGGAGCAGTACTTC. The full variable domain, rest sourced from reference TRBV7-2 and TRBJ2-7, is GAGVSQSPSNKVTEKGKDVELRCDPISGHTALYWYRQSLGQGLEFLIYFQGNSAPDKSGLPSDRFSAERTGGSVSTLTIQRTQQEDSAVYLCASSLGNRQLGEQYFGPGTRLTVT.

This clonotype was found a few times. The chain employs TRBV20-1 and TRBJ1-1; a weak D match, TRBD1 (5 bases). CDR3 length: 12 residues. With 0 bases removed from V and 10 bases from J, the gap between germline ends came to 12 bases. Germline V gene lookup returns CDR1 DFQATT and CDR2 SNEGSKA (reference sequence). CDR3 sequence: CSARDVGQGAFF. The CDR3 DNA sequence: TGCAGTGCTAGAGATGTTGGGCAGGGAGCTTTCTTT.

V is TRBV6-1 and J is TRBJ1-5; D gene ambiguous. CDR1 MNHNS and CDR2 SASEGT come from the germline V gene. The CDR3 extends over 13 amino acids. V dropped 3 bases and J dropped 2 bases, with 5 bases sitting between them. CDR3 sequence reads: CASSDSRNQPQHF. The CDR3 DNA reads TGTGCCAGCAGTGACAGTCGCAATCAGCCCCAGCATTTT.

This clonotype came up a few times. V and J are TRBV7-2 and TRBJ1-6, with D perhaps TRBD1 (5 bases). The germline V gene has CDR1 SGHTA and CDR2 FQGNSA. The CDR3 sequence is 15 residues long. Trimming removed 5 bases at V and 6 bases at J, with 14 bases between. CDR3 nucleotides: TGTGCCAGCAGCCTCCGACAGCCCTCTAATTCACCCCTCCACTTT. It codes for CASSLRQPSNSPLHF.

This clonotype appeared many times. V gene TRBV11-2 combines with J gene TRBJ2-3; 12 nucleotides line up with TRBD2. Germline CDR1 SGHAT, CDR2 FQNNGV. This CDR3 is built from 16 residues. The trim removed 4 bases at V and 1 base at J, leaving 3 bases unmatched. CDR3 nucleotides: TGTGCCAGCAGCTCGACTAGCGGGGGCCGCACAGATACGCAGTATTTT. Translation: CASSSTSGGRTDTQYF.

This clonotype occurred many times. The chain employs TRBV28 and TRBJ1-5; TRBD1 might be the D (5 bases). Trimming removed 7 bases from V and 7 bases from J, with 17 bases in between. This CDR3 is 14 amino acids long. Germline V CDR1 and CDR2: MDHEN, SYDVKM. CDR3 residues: CASTSRGEEQPQHF. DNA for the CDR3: TGTGCCAGCACGTCGCGGGGGGAAGAGCAGCCCCAGCATTTT.

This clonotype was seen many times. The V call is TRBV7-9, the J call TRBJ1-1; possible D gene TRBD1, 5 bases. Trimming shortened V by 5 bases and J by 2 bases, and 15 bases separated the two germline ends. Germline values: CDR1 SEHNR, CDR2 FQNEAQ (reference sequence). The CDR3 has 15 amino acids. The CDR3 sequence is CASSPRDGLNTEAFF. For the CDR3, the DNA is TGTGCCAGCAGCCCCCGGGACGGCCTAAACACTGAAGCTTTCTTT. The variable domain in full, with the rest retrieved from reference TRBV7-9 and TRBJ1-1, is DTGVSQNPRHKITKRGQNVTFRCDPISEHNRLYWYRQTLGQGPEFLTYFQNEAQLEKSRLLSDRFSAERPKGSFSTLEIQRTEQGDSAMYLCASSPRDGLNTEAFFGQGTRLTVV.

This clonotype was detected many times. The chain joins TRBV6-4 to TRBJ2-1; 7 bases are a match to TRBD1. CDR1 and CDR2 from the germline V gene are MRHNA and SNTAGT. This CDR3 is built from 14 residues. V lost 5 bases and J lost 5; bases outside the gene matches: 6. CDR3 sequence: CASSTGTDNNEQFF. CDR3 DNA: TGTGCCAGCAGTACCGGGACAGATAACAATGAGCAGTTCTTC.

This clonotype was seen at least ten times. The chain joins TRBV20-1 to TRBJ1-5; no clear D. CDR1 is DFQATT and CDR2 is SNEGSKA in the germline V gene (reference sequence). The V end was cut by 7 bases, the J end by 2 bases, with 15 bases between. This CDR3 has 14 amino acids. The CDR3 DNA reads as TGCAGTGTCCTAGGAGTCTTGGGCAATCAGCCCCAGCATTTT. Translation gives CSVLGVLGNQPQHF.

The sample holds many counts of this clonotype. The CDR3 spells CAIRREAEETQYF. CDR3 nucleotides: TGTGCCATCAGGAGAGAGGCCGAAGAGACCCAGTACTTC. The V call is TRBV10-3, the J call TRBJ2-5; D ambiguous. This CDR3 has 13 amino acids. Germline lookup yields CDR1 ENHRY and CDR2 SYGVKD. The V end was cut by 6 bases, the J end by 3 bases, with 11 bases between.

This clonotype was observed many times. The CDR3 DNA reads TGCAGTGCGATTGACAGGGGGCACGGCTACACCTTC. This gives the protein CSAIDRGHGYTF. The V call is TRBV20-1, the J call TRBJ1-2; 10 positions agree with TRBD1. The germline CDR1 and CDR2 sequences are DFQATT and SNEGSKA (reference sequence). The V segment lost 6 bases and the J segment 8 bases; nucleotides outside the gene matches: 6. The CDR3 has 12 amino acids.

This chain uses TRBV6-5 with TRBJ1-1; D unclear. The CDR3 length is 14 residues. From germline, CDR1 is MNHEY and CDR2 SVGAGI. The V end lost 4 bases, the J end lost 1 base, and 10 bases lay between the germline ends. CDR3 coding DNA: TGTGCCAGCAGTTCTGATGGGAAGAACACTGAAGCTTTCTTT. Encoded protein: CASSSDGKNTEAFF.

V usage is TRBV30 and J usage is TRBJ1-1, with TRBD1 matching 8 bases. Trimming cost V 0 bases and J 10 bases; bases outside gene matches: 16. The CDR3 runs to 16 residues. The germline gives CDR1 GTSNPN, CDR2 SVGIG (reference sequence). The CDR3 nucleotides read TGTGCCTGGAGTGTACAGAGGGGACAGGTCGGTGGAGTAGCTTTCTTT. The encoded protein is CAWSVQRGQVGGVAFF.

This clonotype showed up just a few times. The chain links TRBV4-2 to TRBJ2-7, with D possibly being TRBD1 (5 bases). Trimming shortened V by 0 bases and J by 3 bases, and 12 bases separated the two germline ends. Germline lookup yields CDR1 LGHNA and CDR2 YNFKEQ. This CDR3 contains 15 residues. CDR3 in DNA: TGTGCCAGCAGCCAAGATAGGGGCTCCTACTACGAGCAGTACTTC. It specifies CASSQDRGSYYEQYF.

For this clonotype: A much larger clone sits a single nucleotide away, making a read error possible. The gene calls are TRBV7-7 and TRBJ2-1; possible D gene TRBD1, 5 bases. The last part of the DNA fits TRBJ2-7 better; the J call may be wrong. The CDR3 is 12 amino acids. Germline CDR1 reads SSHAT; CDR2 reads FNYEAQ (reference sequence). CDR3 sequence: CASSLSRGEQYF. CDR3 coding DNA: TGTGCCAGCAGCCTATCTAGGGGTGAGCAGTACTTC.

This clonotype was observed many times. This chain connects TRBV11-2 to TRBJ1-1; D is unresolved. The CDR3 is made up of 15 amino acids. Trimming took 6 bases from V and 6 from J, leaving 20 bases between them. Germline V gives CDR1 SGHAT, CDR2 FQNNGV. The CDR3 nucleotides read TGTGCCAGCAGACCCCCCTTTGGACTGCCTCCTGAAGCTTTCTTT. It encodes CASRPPFGLPPEAFF.

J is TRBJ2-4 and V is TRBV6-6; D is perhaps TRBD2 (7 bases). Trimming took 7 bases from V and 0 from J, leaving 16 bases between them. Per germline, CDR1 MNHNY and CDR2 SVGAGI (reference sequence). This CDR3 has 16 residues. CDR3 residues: CASTKGGELAKNIQYF. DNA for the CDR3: TGTGCCAGCACCAAAGGGGGGGAATTAGCCAAAAACATTCAGTACTTC.

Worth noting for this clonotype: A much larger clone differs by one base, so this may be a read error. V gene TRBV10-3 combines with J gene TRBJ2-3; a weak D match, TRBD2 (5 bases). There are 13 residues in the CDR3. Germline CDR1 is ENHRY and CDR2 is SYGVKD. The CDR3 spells CANSERGTDTQYF. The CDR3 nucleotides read TGTGCCAACAGTGAGCGCGGGACAGATACGCAGTATTTT.

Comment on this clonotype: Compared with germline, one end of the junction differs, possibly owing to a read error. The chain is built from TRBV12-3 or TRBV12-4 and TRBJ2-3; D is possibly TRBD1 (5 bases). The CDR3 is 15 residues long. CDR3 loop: CASGFGPDSGDTQYF. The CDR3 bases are TGTGCCAGCGGTTTTGGGCCCGACAGTGGGGATACGCAGTATTTT.

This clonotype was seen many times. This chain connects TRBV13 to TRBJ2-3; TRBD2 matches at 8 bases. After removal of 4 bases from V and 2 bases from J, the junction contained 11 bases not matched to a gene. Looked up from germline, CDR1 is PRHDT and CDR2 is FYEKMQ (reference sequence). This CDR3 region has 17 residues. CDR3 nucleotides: TGTGCCAGCAGCTCCGAAGCCGCGGGGGGCACCACAGATACGCAGTATTTT. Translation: CASSSEAAGGTTDTQYF.